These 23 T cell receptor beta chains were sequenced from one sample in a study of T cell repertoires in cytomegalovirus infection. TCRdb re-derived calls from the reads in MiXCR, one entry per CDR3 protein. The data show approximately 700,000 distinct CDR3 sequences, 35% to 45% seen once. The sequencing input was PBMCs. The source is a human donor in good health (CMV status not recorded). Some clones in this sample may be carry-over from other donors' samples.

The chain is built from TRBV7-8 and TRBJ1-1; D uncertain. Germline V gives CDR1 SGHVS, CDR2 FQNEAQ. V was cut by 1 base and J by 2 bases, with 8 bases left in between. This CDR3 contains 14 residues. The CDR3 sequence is CASSLVQTNTEAFF. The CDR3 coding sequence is TGTGCCAGCAGCTTAGTACAGACCAACACTGAAGCTTTCTTT.

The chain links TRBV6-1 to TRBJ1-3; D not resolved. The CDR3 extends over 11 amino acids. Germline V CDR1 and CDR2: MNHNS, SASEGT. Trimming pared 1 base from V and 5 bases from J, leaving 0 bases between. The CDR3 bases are TGTGCCAGCAGTGAAGGAAACACCATATATTTT. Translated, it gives CASSEGNTIYF.

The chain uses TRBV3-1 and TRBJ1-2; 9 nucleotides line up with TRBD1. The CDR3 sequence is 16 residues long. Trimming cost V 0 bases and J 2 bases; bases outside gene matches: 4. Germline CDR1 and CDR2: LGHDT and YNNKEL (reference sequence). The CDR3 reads CASSQERTGDNYGYTF. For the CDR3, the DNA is TGTGCCAGCAGCCAAGAGAGGACAGGGGACAACTATGGCTACACCTTC.

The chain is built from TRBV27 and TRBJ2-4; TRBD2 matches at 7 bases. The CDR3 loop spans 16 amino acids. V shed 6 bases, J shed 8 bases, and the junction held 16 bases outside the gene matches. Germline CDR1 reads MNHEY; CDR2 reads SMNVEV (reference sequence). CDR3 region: CASSQWRESGIYIQYF. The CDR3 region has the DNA TGTGCCAGCAGCCAGTGGCGGGAGAGTGGGATATACATTCAGTACTTC.

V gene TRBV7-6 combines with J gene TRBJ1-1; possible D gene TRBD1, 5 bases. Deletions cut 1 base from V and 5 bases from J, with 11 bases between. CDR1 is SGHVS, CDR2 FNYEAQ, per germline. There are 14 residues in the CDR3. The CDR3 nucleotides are TGTGCCAGCAGCTTAGAGGGGACGGGTACTGAAGCTTTCTTT. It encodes CASSLEGTGTEAFF.

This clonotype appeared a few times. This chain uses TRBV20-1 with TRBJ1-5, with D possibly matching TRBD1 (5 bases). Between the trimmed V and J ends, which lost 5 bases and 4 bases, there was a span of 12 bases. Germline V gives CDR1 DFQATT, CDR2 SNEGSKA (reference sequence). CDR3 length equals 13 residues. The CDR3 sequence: CSAPGLRNQPQHF. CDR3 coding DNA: TGCAGTGCTCCAGGGTTGCGGAATCAGCCCCAGCATTTT.

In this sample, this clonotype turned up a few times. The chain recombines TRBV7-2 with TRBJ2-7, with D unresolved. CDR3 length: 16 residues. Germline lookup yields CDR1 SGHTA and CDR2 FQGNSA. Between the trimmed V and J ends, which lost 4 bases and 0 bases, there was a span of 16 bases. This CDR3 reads CASSSSRLATSYEQYF. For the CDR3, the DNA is TGTGCCAGCAGCTCCTCACGGCTCGCCACCTCCTACGAGCAGTACTTC. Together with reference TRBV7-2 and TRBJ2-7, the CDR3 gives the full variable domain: GAGVSQSPSNKVTEKGKDVELRCDPISGHTALYWYRQSLGQGLEFLIYFQGNSAPDKSGLPSDRFSAERTGGSVSTLTIQRTQQEDSAVYLCASSSSRLATSYEQYFGPGTRLTVT.

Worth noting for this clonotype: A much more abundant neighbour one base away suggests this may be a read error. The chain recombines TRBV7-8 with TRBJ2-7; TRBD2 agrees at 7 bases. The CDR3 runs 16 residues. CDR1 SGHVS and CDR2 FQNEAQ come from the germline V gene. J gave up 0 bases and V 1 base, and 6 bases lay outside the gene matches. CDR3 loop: CASSLDLAEISYEQYF. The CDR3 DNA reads TGTGCCAGCAGCTTAGACCTAGCGGAGATCTCCTACGAGCAGTACTTC.

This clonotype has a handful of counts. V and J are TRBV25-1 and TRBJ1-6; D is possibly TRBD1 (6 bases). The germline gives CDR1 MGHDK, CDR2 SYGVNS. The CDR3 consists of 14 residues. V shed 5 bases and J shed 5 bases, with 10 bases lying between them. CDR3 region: CASSTGYDNSPLHF. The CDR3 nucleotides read TGTGCCAGCAGTACAGGGTATGATAATTCACCCCTCCACTTT.

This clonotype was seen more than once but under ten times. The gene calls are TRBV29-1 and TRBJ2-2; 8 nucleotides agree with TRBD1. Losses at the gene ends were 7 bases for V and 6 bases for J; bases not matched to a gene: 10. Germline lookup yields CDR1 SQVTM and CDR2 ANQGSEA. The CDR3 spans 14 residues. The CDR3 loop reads CSGRPDRESGELFF. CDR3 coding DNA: TGCAGCGGCAGACCGGACAGGGAGTCCGGGGAGCTGTTTTTT.

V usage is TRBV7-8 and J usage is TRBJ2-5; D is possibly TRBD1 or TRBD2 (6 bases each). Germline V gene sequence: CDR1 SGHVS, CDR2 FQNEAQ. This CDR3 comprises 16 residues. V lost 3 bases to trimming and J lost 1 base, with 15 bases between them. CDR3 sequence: CASSFVVGGVQETQYF. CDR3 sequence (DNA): TGTGCCAGCAGCTTTGTGGTGGGGGGCGTCCAAGAGACCCAGTACTTC.

The CDR3 DNA sequence: TGTGCCAGCAAACAGGCCGGGACTAGCGGGGTTCGGGAGACCCAGTACTTC. Amino acids: CASKQAGTSGVRETQYF. The gene calls are TRBV4-2 and TRBJ2-5; TRBD2 agrees at 13 bases. The junction had 13 bases not matched to a gene; V was cut back by 7 bases and J by 5 bases. The CDR3 contains 17 residues. Germline lookup yields CDR1 LGHNA and CDR2 YNFKEQ.

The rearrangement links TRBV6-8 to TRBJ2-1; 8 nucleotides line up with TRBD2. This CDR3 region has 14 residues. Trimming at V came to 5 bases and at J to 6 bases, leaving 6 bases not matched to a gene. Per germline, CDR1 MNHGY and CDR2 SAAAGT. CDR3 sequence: CASSSRGGPNEQFF. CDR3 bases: TGTGCCAGCAGTAGTCGGGGGGGCCCCAATGAGCAGTTCTTC.

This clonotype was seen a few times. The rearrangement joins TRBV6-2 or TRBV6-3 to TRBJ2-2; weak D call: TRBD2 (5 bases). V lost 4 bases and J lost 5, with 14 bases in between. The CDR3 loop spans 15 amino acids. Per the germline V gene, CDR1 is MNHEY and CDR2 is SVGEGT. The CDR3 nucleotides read TGTGCCAGCAGTTTGATAGCGCCGGGGACCGGGGAGCTGTTTTTT. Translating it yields CASSLIAPGTGELFF.

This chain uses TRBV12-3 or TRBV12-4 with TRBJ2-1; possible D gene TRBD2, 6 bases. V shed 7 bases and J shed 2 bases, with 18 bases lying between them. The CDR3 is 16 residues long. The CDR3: CASKSGETLTYNEQFF. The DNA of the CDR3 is TGTGCCAGCAAGTCGGGGGAAACACTAACCTACAATGAGCAGTTCTTC.

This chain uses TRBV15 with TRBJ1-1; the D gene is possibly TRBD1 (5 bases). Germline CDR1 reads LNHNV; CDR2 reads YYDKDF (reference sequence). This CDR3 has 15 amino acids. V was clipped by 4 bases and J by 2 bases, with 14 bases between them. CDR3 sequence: CATSTPRGSNTEAFF. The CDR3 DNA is TGTGCCACCAGCACCCCGAGGGGAAGCAACACTGAAGCTTTCTTT.

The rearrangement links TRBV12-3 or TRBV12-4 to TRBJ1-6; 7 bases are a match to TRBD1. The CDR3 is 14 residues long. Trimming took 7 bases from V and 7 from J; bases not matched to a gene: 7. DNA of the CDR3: TGTGCCAGCACCCCGACAGGGCCGAATTCACCCCTCCACTTT. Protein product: CASTPTGPNSPLHF.

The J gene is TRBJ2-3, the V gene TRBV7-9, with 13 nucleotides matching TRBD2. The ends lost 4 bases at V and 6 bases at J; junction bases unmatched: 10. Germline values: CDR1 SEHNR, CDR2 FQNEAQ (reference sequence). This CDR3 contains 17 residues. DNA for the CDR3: TGTGCCAGCAGCTCCGGGACTAGCGGGATTAGATTTGATACGCAGTATTTT. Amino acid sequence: CASSSGTSGIRFDTQYF. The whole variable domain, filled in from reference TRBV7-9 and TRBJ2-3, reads DTGVSQNPRHKITKRGQNVTFRCDPISEHNRLYWYRQTLGQGPEFLTYFQNEAQLEKSRLLSDRFSAERPKGSFSTLEIQRTEQGDSAMYLCASSSGTSGIRFDTQYFGPGTRLTVL.

As DNA, the CDR3 is TGTGCCAGCTCACCCAGGGGGGAGAGAACTAATGAAAAACTGTTTTTT. Protein: CASSPRGERTNEKLFF. The rearrangement uses TRBV18 and TRBJ1-4, with 7 bases identical to TRBD1. This CDR3 spans 16 amino acids. Unmatched junction bases numbered 5, after V lost 3 bases and J lost 1 base. CDR1 is KGHSH and CDR2 is LQKENI in the germline V gene.

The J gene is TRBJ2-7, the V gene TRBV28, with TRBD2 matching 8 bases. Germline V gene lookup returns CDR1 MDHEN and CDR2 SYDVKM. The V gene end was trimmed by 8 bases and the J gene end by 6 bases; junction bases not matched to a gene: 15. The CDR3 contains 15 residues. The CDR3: CASSPRGGRLSEQYF. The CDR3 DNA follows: TGTGCCAGCTCTCCCCGGGGGGGGCGCCTATCCGAGCAGTACTTC.

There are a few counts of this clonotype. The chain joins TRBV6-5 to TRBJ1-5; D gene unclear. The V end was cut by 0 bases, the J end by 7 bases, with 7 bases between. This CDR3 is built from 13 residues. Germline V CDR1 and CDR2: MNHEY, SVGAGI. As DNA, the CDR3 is TGTGCCAGCAGTTACTCGCCGGGGCAGCCCCAGCATTTT. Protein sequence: CASSYSPGQPQHF.

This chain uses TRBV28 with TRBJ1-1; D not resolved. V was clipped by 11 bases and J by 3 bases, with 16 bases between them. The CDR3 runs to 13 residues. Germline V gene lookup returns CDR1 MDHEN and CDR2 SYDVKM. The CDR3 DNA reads TGTGCCCTTGGTGGTGTCGTACACACTGAAGCTTTCTTT. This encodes CALGGVVHTEAFF.

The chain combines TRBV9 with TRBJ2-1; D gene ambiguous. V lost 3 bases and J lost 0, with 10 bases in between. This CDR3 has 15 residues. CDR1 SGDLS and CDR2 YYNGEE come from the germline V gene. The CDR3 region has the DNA TGTGCCAGCAGCGGTTCATGGTACTCCTACAATGAGCAGTTCTTC. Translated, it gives CASSGSWYSYNEQFF. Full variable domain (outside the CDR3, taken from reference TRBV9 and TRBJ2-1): DSGVTQTPKHLITATGQRVTLRCSPRSGDLSVYWYQQSLDQGLQFLIQYYNGEERAKGNILERFSAQQFPDLHSELNLSSLELGDSALYFCASSGSWYSYNEQFFGPGTRLTVL.